The source of this T cell receptor (beta chain) is a study of cytomegalovirus exposure and HLA in healthy donors. Study summary: A previous analysis identified 95 million to 130 million unique TCR beta sequences derived from around 200 million T cells.

Notes on this clone: Its antigen remains unknown.

General observations from the study: Earlier analysis looked at TCR beta V segments, and most were productive about 87% or about 30% of the time. Most subjects had HLA-A and HLA-B alleles reportedly predicted accurately by TCR beta sequences. Presence/absence comparisons presumed near-even sequencing depth among donors.

The PCR was carried out with 60 Vbeta primers and 13 Jbeta primers. Sequencing was performed with immunoSEQ multiplex PCR; in TCRdb, only in-frame clones are kept and a portion is missing. The profile shows roughly 150,000 clones, around 84% of them singletons. Trimming at V came to 4 bases and at J to 3 bases, leaving 3 bases not matched to a gene. Germline CDR1 is MGHRA and CDR2 is YSYEKL. The CDR3 loop spans 14 amino acids. This chain joins TRBV4-1 and TRBJ2-3, with 8 positions matching TRBD2. The sequenced material came from PBMCs. The receptor comes from a man aged 30-40 years in good health and CMV-seropositive. CDR3 nucleotides: TGCGCCAGCAGCCTAGGGACTAGGACAGATACGCAGTATTTT. This translates into CASSLGTRTDTQYF.